This T cell receptor (beta chain) was sequenced in a study of OX40 agonist ivuxolimab in advanced cancers. The wider study: The study treated patients with ivuxolimab, an agonistic anti-OX40 (CD134) antibody.

Germline assignment: CDR1 SNHLY and CDR2 FYNNEI. The V gene end was trimmed by 7 bases and the J gene end by 7 bases; junction bases not matched to a gene: 9. The CDR3 contains 13 residues. On this clone itself: The antigen is not known.

Clones were sequenced by immunoSEQ multiplex PCR, and TCRdb holds only the in-frame ones, with some missing. In the table there are about 64,000 clones, approximately 80% of which are singletons. General study findings and limits: Both blood CD4+ and CD8+ T cells showed clonal growth by week 6 at 0.1 to 3.0 mg/kg. Individuals who were partial responders at 0.1-3.0 mg/kg had clonal expansion that ranked among the lowest. In general, CD8+ T cells held more expanded clones than CD4+ did, on average.

The specimen comprised CD4+ or CD8+ T cells sorted from blood, sampled in a trial of the OX40 agonist ivuxolimab. The chain combines TRBV2 with TRBJ1-2, with TRBD1 matching over 7 bases. This TCR was sampled from an adult with an advanced solid tumor such as melanoma, head and neck, liver or kidney cancer. CDR3 protein: CASTVIQGIGYTF. The CDR3 region has the DNA TGTGCCAGCACCGTAATACAGGGGATTGGCTACACCTTC. The full variable domain, its missing parts supplied by reference TRBV2 and TRBJ1-2, is EPEVTQTPSHQVTQMGQEVILRCVPISNHLYFYWYRQILGQKVEFLVSFYNNEISEKSEIFDDQFSVERPDGSNFTLKIRSTKLEDSAMYFCASTVIQGIGYTFGSGTRLTVV.